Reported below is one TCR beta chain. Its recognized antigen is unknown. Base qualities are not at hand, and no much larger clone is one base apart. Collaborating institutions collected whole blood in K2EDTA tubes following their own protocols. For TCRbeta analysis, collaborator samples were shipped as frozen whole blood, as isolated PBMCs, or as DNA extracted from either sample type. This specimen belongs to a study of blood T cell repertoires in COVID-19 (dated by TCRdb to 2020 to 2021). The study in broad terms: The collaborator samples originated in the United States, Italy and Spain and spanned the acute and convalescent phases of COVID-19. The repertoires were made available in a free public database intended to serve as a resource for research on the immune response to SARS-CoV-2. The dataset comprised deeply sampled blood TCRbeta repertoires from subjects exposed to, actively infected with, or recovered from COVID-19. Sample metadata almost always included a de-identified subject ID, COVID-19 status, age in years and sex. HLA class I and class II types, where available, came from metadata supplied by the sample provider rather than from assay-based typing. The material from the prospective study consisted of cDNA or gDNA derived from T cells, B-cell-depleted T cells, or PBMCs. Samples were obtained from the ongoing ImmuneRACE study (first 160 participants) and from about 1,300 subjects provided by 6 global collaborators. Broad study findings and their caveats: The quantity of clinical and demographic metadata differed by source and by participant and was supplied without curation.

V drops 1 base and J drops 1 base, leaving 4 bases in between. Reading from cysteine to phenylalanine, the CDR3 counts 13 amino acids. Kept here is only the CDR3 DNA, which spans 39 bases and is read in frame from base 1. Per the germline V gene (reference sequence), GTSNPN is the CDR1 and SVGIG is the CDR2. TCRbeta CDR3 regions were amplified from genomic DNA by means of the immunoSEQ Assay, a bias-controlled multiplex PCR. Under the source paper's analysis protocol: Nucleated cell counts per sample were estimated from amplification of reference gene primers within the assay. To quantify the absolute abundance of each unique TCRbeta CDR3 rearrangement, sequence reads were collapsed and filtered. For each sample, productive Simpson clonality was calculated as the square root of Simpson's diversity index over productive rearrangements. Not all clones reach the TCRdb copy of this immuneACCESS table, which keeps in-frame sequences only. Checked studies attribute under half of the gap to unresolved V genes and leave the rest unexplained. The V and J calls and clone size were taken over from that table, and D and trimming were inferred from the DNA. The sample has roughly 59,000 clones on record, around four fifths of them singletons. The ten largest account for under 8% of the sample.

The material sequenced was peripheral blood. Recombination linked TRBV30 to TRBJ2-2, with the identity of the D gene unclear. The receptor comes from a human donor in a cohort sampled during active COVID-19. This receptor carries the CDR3 CAWSAQNTGELFF. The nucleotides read TGTGCCTGGAGTGCCCAGAACACCGGGGAGCTGTTTTTT.